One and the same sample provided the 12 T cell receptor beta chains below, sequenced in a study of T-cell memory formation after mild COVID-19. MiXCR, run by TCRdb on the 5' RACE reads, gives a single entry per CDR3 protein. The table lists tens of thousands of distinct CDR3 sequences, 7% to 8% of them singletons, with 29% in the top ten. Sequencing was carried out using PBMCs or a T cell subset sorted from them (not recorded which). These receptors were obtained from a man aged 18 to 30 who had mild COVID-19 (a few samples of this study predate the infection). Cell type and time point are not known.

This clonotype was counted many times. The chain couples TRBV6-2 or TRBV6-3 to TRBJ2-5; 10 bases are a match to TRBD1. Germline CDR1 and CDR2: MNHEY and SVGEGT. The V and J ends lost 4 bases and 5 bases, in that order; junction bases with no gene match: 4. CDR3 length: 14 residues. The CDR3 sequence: CASSSGQGRETQYF. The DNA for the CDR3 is TGTGCCAGCAGTTCGGGACAGGGGAGGGAGACCCAGTACTTC.

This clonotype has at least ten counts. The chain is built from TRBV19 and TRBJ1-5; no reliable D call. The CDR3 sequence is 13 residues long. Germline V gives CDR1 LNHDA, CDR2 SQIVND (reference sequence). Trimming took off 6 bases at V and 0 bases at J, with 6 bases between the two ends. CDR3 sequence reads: CASSVFSNQPQHF. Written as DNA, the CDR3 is TGTGCCAGTAGCGTCTTTAGCAATCAGCCCCAGCATTTT. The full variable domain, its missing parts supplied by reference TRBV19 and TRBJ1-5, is DGGITQSPKYLFRKEGQNVTLSCEQNLNHDAMYWYRQDPGQGLRLIYYSQIVNDFQKGDIAEGYSVSREKKESFPLTVTSAQKNPTAFYLCASSVFSNQPQHFGDGTRLSIL.

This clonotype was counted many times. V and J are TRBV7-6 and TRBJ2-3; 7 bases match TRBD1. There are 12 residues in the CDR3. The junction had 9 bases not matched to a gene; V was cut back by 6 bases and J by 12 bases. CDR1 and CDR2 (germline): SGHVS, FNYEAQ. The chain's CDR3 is CASSSPTGPQYF. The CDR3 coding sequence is TGTGCCAGCAGTTCCCCGACAGGGCCCCAGTATTTT.

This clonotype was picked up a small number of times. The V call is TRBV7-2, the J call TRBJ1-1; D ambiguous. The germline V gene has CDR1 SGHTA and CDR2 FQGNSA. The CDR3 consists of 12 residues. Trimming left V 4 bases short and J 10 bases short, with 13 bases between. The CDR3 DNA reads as TGTGCCAGCAGCTCCAGCCTTAGGACAGCTTTCTTT. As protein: CASSSSLRTAFF.

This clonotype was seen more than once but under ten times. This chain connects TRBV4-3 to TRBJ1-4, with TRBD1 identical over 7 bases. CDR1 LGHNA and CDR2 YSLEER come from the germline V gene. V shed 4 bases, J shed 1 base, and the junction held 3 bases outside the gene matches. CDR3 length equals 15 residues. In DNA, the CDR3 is TGCGCCAGCAGCCCTCGGACAGGAACTAATGAAAAACTGTTTTTT. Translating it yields CASSPRTGTNEKLFF.

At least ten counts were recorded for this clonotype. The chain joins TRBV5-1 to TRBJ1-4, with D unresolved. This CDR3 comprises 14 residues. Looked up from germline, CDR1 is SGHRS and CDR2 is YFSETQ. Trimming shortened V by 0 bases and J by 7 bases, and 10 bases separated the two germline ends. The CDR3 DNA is TGCGCCAGCAGCTTGGGTGACTGGCGTGAAAAACTGTTTTTT. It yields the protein CASSLGDWREKLFF.

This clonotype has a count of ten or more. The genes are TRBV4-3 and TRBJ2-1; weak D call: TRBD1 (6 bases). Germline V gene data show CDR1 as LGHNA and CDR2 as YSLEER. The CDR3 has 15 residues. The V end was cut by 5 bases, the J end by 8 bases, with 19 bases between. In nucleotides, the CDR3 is TGCGCCAGCAGCAACGACAGGCAGTCTATCTATGAGCAGTTCTTC. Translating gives CASSNDRQSIYEQFF.

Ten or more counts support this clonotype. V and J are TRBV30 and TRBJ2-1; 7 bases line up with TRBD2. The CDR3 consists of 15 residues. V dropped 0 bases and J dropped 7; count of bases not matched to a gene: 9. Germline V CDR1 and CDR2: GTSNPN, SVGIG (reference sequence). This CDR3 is CAWSVPSGLGNEQFF. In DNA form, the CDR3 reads TGTGCCTGGAGTGTCCCTAGCGGACTGGGGAATGAGCAGTTCTTC.

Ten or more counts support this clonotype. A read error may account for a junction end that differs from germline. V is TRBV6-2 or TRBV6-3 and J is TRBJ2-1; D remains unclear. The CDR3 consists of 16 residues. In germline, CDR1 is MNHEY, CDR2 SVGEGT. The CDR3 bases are TGTGCCAGCAGTTACTCGACCATCCGTCAATACAATGGGCAGTTCTTC. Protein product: CASSYSTIRQYNGQFF.

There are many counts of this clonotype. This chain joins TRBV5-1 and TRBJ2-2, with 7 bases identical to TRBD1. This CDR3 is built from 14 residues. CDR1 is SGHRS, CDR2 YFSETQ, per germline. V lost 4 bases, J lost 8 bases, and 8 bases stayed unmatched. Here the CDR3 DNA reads TGCGCCAGCAGCCCAAGGACAGGCGCGGGGGAGCTGTTTTTT. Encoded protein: CASSPRTGAGELFF.

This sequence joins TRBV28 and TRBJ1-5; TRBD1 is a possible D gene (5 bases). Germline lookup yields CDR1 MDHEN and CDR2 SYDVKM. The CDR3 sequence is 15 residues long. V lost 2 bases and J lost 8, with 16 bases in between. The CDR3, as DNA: TGTGCCAGCAGTTTACCAGGGCAGGGCGGGAAGCCCCAGCATTTT. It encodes CASSLPGQGGKPQHF.

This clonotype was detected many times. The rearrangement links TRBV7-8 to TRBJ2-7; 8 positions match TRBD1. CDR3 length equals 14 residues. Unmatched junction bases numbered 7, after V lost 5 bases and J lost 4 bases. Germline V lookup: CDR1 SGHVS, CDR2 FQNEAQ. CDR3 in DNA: TGTGCCAGCAGCCCCGGACAGGGAAGGTACGAGCAGTACGTC. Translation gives CASSPGQGRYEQYV.